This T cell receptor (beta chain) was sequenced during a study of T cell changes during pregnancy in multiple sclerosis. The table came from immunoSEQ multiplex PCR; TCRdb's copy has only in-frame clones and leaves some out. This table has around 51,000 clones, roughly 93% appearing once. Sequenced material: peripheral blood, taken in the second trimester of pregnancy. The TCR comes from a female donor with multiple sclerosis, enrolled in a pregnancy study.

The CDR3 coding sequence is TGTGCCAGCAGAGGGACTAGCGGAACCGAGAACACCGGGGAGCTGTTTTTT. Amino acid sequence: CASRGTSGTENTGELFF. The chain employs TRBV6-4 and TRBJ2-2, with 11 positions matching TRBD2. The CDR3 covers 17 residues. V lost 6 bases to trimming and J lost 1 base; unmatched junction nucleotides: 7. Germline CDR1 reads MRHNA; CDR2 reads SNTAGT.